Below, 17 T cell receptor beta chains from the same sample are listed, as sequenced in a study of T cell responses to AZD1222 COVID-19 vaccine. Sequencing was performed with immunoSEQ multiplex PCR; in TCRdb, only in-frame clones are kept and a portion is missing. Of around 92,000 clones listed, about nine tenths are singletons. This specimen was peripheral blood, taken on day 0 of AZD1222 vaccination. These receptors came from an adult in good health.

This sequence joins TRBV7-2 and TRBJ1-6; D might be TRBD1 (6 bases). V lost 1 base and J lost 7, with 11 bases in between. CDR3 length equals 15 residues. Germline CDR1 is SGHTA and CDR2 is FQGNSA. The CDR3 sequence: CASSLVDSSNSPLHF. The CDR3 DNA reads TGTGCCAGCAGCTTAGTGGACAGCTCGAATTCACCCCTCCACTTT.

J is TRBJ1-5 and V is TRBV2; tentative D call: TRBD1 (5 bases). The V and J ends lost 6 bases and 5 bases respectively, with 8 bases between them. Germline V gene sequence: CDR1 SNHLY, CDR2 FYNNEI. CDR3 length equals 12 residues. The CDR3 loop reads CASSRTYQPQHF. In DNA form, the CDR3 reads TGTGCCAGCAGCCGGACATATCAGCCCCAGCATTTT. Variable domain in full (rest from reference TRBV2 and TRBJ1-5): EPEVTQTPSHQVTQMGQEVILRCVPISNHLYFYWYRQILGQKVEFLVSFYNNEISEKSEIFDDQFSVERPDGSNFTLKIRSTKLEDSAMYFCASSRTYQPQHFGDGTRLSIL.

The genes are TRBV19 and TRBJ1-1; D possibly corresponds to TRBD1 (5 bases). The CDR3 covers 13 residues. With 3 bases removed from V and 6 bases from J, the gap between germline ends came to 11 bases. Germline-derived CDR1 and CDR2 are LNHDA and SQIVND (reference sequence). CDR3 residues: CASSISRGAEAFF. For the CDR3, the DNA is TGTGCCAGTAGTATTTCGCGGGGGGCTGAAGCTTTCTTT.

The chain links TRBV9 to TRBJ2-6, with no clear D. V was clipped by 0 bases and J by 2 bases, with 9 bases between them. Germline CDR1 reads SGDLS; CDR2 reads YYNGEE. The CDR3 has 16 amino acids. CDR3 amino acids: CASSVGHKAGANVLTF. The CDR3 region has the DNA TGTGCCAGCAGCGTAGGCCACAAGGCTGGGGCCAACGTCCTGACTTTC.

The V call is TRBV6-5, the J call TRBJ2-2; D possibly corresponds to TRBD2 (6 bases). The CDR3 sequence is 15 residues long. Per germline, CDR1 MNHEY and CDR2 SVGAGI. The germline V and J ends were trimmed by 6 bases and 4 bases, with 15 bases remaining between them. The CDR3 nucleotides read TGTGCCAGCAGCCACCGTGCGGGGACCACCGGGGAGCTGTTTTTT. The encoded protein is CASSHRAGTTGELFF.

The V and J genes are TRBV7-9 and TRBJ1-3; D gene uncertain. The germline V gene has CDR1 SEHNR and CDR2 FQNEAQ (reference sequence). V was shortened by 2 bases and J by 2 bases, with 7 bases between the two germline ends. The CDR3 totals 14 residues. CDR3 DNA: TGTGCCAGCAGCTTAAGGGAGGCTGGAAACACCATATATTTT. It translates to CASSLREAGNTIYF.

This chain connects TRBV7-9 to TRBJ1-4; D gene unclear. The CDR3 is made up of 15 amino acids. Germline CDR1 and CDR2: SEHNR and FQNEAQ (reference sequence). V lost 4 bases and J 0 bases, leaving 9 bases between the germline ends. CDR3 in DNA: TGTGCCAGCAGCTACGGAAGGGCAACTAATGAAAAACTGTTTTTT. It translates to CASSYGRATNEKLFF.

This chain links TRBV19 with TRBJ2-6; 8 bases agree with TRBD1. V lost 6 bases, J lost 2 bases, and 9 bases stayed unmatched. The CDR3 consists of 17 residues. Germline assignment: CDR1 LNHDA and CDR2 SQIVND (reference sequence). This CDR3 reads CASSPTPQGAGANVLTF. DNA for the CDR3: TGTGCCAGTAGCCCTACGCCACAGGGGGCTGGGGCCAACGTCCTGACTTTC.

V usage is TRBV21-1 and J usage is TRBJ1-1; the D call of TRBD1 is as the table states it, not checked on the DNA. TRBV21-1 has pseudogene status. This CDR3 has 14 residues. CDR3 nucleotide sequence: TGTGCCAGCAGCAGTACAGGGGGCAACACTGAAGCTTTCTTT. The encoded protein is CASSSTGGNTEAFF.

This chain uses TRBV5-1 with TRBJ2-3; 8 nucleotides agree with TRBD2. This CDR3 has 15 residues. CDR1 and CDR2 (germline): SGHRS, YFSETQ. V lost 3 bases to trimming and J lost 5 bases; unmatched junction nucleotides: 8. The CDR3 loop is CASSYRRGAGDTQYF. DNA of the CDR3: TGCGCCAGCAGCTACCGGCGGGGGGCAGGAGATACGCAGTATTTT.

This clone has just one count. The chain couples TRBV4-1 to TRBJ1-2, with 8 bases matching TRBD1. Germline CDR1 and CDR2: MGHRA and YSYEKL. J gave up 2 bases and V 8 bases, and 7 bases lay outside the gene matches. This CDR3 contains 14 residues. The DNA for the CDR3 is TGCGCCAGCCGCCCCCCAGGGGGCAACTATGGCTACACCTTC. This sequence encodes CASRPPGGNYGYTF.

Within the sample, this clone is medium-sized. V and J are TRBV14 and TRBJ2-1; 13 nucleotides agree with TRBD2. After removal of 2 bases from V and 11 bases from J, the junction contained 9 bases not matched to a gene. This CDR3 comprises 16 residues. Germline loops: CDR1 SGHDN, CDR2 FVKESK. The CDR3 region has the DNA TGTGCCAGCAGCCAAACTACTAGCGGGGGGGCCGAAAAGCAGTTCTTC. Translated: CASSQTTSGGAEKQFF.

This CDR3 reads CSVGGQGPMPYGYTF. The CDR3 nucleotides are TGCAGCGTTGGAGGACAGGGCCCCATGCCCTATGGCTACACCTTC. The chain combines TRBV29-1 with TRBJ1-2; 8 nucleotides align to TRBD1. The CDR3 has 15 amino acids. The germline CDR1 and CDR2 sequences are SQVTM and ANQGSEA. The V and J ends lost 4 bases and 4 bases, in that order; junction bases with no gene match: 11.

The J gene is TRBJ2-5, the V gene TRBV7-2; TRBD1 might be the D (6 bases). Germline-derived CDR1 and CDR2 are SGHTA and FQGNSA. With 2 bases removed from V and 1 base from J, the gap between germline ends came to 8 bases. CDR3 length: 14 amino acids. CDR3 DNA: TGTGCCAGCAGCTTAATACAGGGCCAAGAGACCCAGTACTTC. Translating it yields CASSLIQGQETQYF.

The CDR3 region has the DNA TGTGCCAGCAGGGCGGCCAGGGGCTTCAGCAATCAGCCCCAGCATTTT. It encodes CASRAARGFSNQPQHF. The chain recombines TRBV28 with TRBJ1-5; D might be TRBD1 (6 bases). V was trimmed by 6 bases and J by 1 base, leaving 16 bases between them. The CDR3 has 16 amino acids. Germline-derived CDR1 and CDR2 are MDHEN and SYDVKM.

This clone was recorded a few times. CDR3 coding DNA: TGTGCCAGCAGCAAATCAGGGCTCCCTAATGAAAAACTGTTTTTT. Translated: CASSKSGLPNEKLFF. The J gene is TRBJ1-4, the V gene TRBV25-1; tentatively, D is TRBD1 (5 bases). From germline, CDR1 is MGHDK and CDR2 SYGVNS. This CDR3 is built from 15 residues. Deletions cut 6 bases from V and 3 bases from J, with 14 bases between.

In this sample, this clone turned up once. This sequence joins TRBV6-5 and TRBJ1-2, with 8 bases lining up with TRBD1. Germline V CDR1 and CDR2: MNHEY, SVGAGI. The CDR3 sequence is 14 residues long. V dropped 5 bases and J dropped 4; count of bases not matched to a gene: 6. Here the CDR3 DNA reads TGTGCCAGCAGTACCGGACAGGGCTCCTATGGCTACACCTTC. This sequence encodes CASSTGQGSYGYTF.